One and the same sample provided the 30 T cell receptor beta chains below, sequenced in a study of blood T cells in healthy people across ages. A second PCR of roughly 7 to 11 cycles used a sample-barcoded 5' primer and a J-beta primer mix. MiXCR, applied by TCRdb to the 5' RACE reads, yields one record per CDR3 protein. The sample has about a million distinct CDR3 sequences; around two fifths are singletons. The specimen sequenced was blood. These receptor sequences come from a man younger than 30 in good health.

This clonotype was detected only a few times. The chain employs TRBV14 and TRBJ1-2, with 8 positions matching TRBD1. The V segment lost 7 bases and the J segment 4 bases; nucleotides outside the gene matches: 5. CDR1 and CDR2 from the germline V gene are SGHDN and FVKESK. The CDR3 spans 13 residues. The CDR3 DNA reads TGTGCCAGCACCCGGACAGGGACCTATGGCTACACCTTC. It translates to CASTRTGTYGYTF. The complete variable domain, with remaining parts taken from reference TRBV14 and TRBJ1-2, reads EAGVTQFPSHSVIEKGQTVTLRCDPISGHDNLYWYRRVMGKEIKFLLHFVKESKQDESGMPNNRFLAERTGGTYSTLKVQPAELEDSGVYFCASTRTGTYGYTFGSGTRLTVV.

This clonotype was seen a handful of times. The chain carries TRBV13 and TRBJ1-3; maybe TRBD1 (6 bases). V dropped 4 bases and J dropped 0 bases, with 10 bases sitting between them. CDR3 length equals 15 residues. Germline-derived CDR1 and CDR2 are PRHDT and FYEKMQ (reference sequence). The CDR3 loop is CASSSRTVSGNTIYF. The CDR3 DNA reads TGTGCCAGCAGCTCCCGGACAGTCTCTGGAAACACCATATATTTT.

A note on this clonotype: A read error is possible here, since a much larger clone lies one base away. The CDR3 reads CASSLTEADTQYF. Written as DNA, the CDR3 is TGTGCCAGCAGCCTTACAGAGGCAGATACGCAGTATTTT. The chain recombines TRBV7-2 with TRBJ2-3; the D is unclear. Trimming took off 5 bases at V and 4 bases at J, with 10 bases between the two ends. CDR1 SGHTA and CDR2 FQGNSA come from the germline V gene. The CDR3 length is 13 residues.

The rearrangement uses TRBV20-1 and TRBJ2-1, with TRBD2 matching over 9 bases. The DNA end is a closer match to TRBJ2-7, so the J assignment may be wrong. Germline values: CDR1 DFQATT, CDR2 SNEGSKA (reference sequence). CDR3 length: 14 residues. The CDR3 loop is CSARLAGEYNEQYF. The DNA of the CDR3 is TGCAGTGCTAGGTTAGCGGGGGAGTACAATGAGCAGTACTTC.

CDR3 sequence reads: CASSEGSRRTDTQYF. Here the CDR3 DNA reads TGTGCCAGCAGTGAAGGCAGTAGGCGCACAGATACGCAGTATTTT. The V and J genes are TRBV6-1 and TRBJ2-3; no clear D. Germline assignment: CDR1 MNHNS and CDR2 SASEGT. This CDR3 region has 15 residues. Trimming removed 1 base at V and 1 base at J, with 9 bases between.

This clonotype was detected only a few times. The V and J genes are TRBV29-1 and TRBJ2-3; possible D gene TRBD2, 7 bases. V lost 3 bases and J 2 bases, leaving 18 bases between the germline ends. There are 16 residues in the CDR3. Germline assignment: CDR1 SQVTM and CDR2 ANQGSEA. CDR3 in amino acids: CSVERGGRSATDTQYF. The CDR3 DNA is TGCAGCGTTGAGAGGGGGGGGCGGTCAGCCACAGATACGCAGTATTTT.

The chain recombines TRBV4-3 with TRBJ2-3; unclear D gene. V was clipped by 0 bases and J by 4 bases, with 11 bases between them. Germline assignment: CDR1 LGHNA and CDR2 YSLEER. The CDR3 is made up of 15 amino acids. In DNA, the CDR3 is TGCGCCAGCAGCCAAGACGGGTCCCTGTCAGATACGCAGTATTTT. Protein product: CASSQDGSLSDTQYF.

The chain has TRBV3-1 and TRBJ1-2, with D possibly TRBD1 on 5 matching bases. Trimming shortened V by 4 bases and J by 0 bases, and 12 bases separated the two germline ends. Germline CDR1 reads LGHDT; CDR2 reads YNNKEL (reference sequence). The CDR3 contains 15 residues. CDR3 amino acids: CASSPVPTANYGYTF. The DNA of the CDR3 is TGTGCCAGCAGCCCAGTCCCGACAGCTAACTATGGCTACACCTTC. Filled out from reference TRBV3-1 and TRBJ1-2, the complete variable domain reads DTAVSQTPKYLVTQMGNDKSIKCEQNLGHDTMYWYKQDSKKFLKIMFSYNNKELIINETVPNRFSPKSPDKAHLNLHINSLELGDSAVYFCASSPVPTANYGYTFGSGTRLTVV.

This sequence joins TRBV6-1 and TRBJ1-5; maybe TRBD1 (5 bases). Trimming shortened V by 2 bases and J by 1 base, and 9 bases separated the two germline ends. Germline CDR1 and CDR2: MNHNS and SASEGT. CDR3 length: 15 amino acids. Here the CDR3 reads CASSEWGGSNQPQHF. The CDR3 coding sequence is TGTGCCAGCAGTGAATGGGGGGGGAGCAATCAGCCCCAGCATTTT.

This rearrangement joins TRBV20-1 to TRBJ2-2, with 9 bases lining up with TRBD2. V was clipped by 6 bases and J by 2 bases; unmatched bases: 7. The CDR3 runs to 15 residues. Germline CDR1 and CDR2: DFQATT and SNEGSKA (reference sequence). This chain's CDR3 is CSATGTSLNTGELFF. The CDR3 coding sequence is TGCAGTGCAACCGGGACTAGCCTAAACACCGGGGAGCTGTTTTTT.

The rearrangement uses TRBV20-1 and TRBJ1-1; D ambiguous. Trimming stripped 3 bases from V and 8 bases from J, with 7 bases between. The CDR3 sequence is 10 residues long. Germline CDR1 and CDR2: DFQATT and SNEGSKA (reference sequence). CDR3 residues: CSASLSEAFF. CDR3 DNA sequence: TGCAGTGCTAGCCTGAGCGAAGCTTTCTTT.

This chain links TRBV6-2 or TRBV6-3 with TRBJ2-1; D is unresolved. The CDR3 sequence is 11 residues long. Germline V lookup: CDR1 MNHEY, CDR2 SVGEGT. Trimming removed 2 bases at V and 10 bases at J, with 6 bases between. This chain's CDR3 is CASSYKIEQFF. For the CDR3, the DNA is TGTGCCAGCAGTTACAAGATAGAGCAGTTCTTC.

The rearrangement uses TRBV27 and TRBJ1-1, with TRBD1 matching over 7 bases. Trimming removed 6 bases from V and 0 bases from J; junction bases left unmatched: 13. The germline V gene has CDR1 MNHEY and CDR2 SMNVEV (reference sequence). The CDR3 sequence is 17 residues long. The CDR3 nucleotides read TGTGCCAGCAGCCCTTACTCAGGGGGAGATATGAACACTGAAGCTTTCTTT. This gives the protein CASSPYSGGDMNTEAFF.

V gene TRBV4-3 combines with J gene TRBJ2-1; D is perhaps TRBD1 (6 bases). This CDR3 region has 15 residues. V gave up 8 bases and J gave up 4 bases, with 18 bases separating them. Germline loops: CDR1 LGHNA, CDR2 YSLEER. CDR3 DNA sequence: TGCGCCAGCCAAGTGGACAGCAGCATTTACAATGAGCAGTTCTTC. Translated: CASQVDSSIYNEQFF.

This clonotype has more than one count but fewer than ten. The V call is TRBV27, the J call TRBJ1-1; 7 bases are a match to TRBD1. The germline gives CDR1 MNHEY, CDR2 SMNVEV (reference sequence). J lost 1 base, V lost 4 bases, and 9 bases had no gene match. The CDR3 covers 16 residues. The CDR3 bases are TGTGCCAGCAGTTCAATACCGACAGGGAGGAACACTGAAGCTTTCTTT. Its protein is CASSSIPTGRNTEAFF.

There are a few counts of this clonotype. J is TRBJ2-3 and V is TRBV7-9, with 8 bases matching TRBD1. The CDR3 has 16 residues. Germline CDR1 SEHNR, CDR2 FQNEAQ (reference sequence). Germline trimming cut 5 bases from V and 5 bases from J; bases unmatched to any gene: 12. DNA for the CDR3: TGTGCCAGCAGCGTACCGGACAGGGCCGCAGAAGATACGCAGTATTTT. Translation: CASSVPDRAAEDTQYF.

The chain recombines TRBV4-1 with TRBJ2-5, with TRBD2 matching over 9 bases. CDR1 MGHRA and CDR2 YSYEKL come from the germline V gene. Trimming at V came to 4 bases and at J to 1 base, leaving 7 bases not matched to a gene. This CDR3 is built from 16 residues. CDR3 protein: CASSLRLAVAQETQYF. CDR3 nucleotides: TGCGCCAGCAGCCTACGACTAGCGGTAGCCCAAGAGACCCAGTACTTC.

The sample holds a few counts of this clonotype. The chain recombines TRBV20-1 with TRBJ2-5; D may match TRBD1 or TRBD2 (7 bases each). In germline, CDR1 is DFQATT, CDR2 SNEGSKA (reference sequence). The CDR3 loop spans 16 amino acids. Trimming removed 6 bases from V and 11 bases from J, with 31 bases in between. DNA of the CDR3: TGCAGTGCCCCGATCACTTTCAGGGGGGGAGACAATGAGCAGTACTTC. Translation gives CSAPITFRGGDNEQYF.

The genes are TRBV27 and TRBJ1-2; 7 nucleotides align to TRBD1. The germline V gene has CDR1 MNHEY and CDR2 SMNVEV (reference sequence). Unmatched junction bases numbered 12, after V lost 5 bases and J lost 0 bases. The CDR3 length is 17 residues. The CDR3 DNA reads as TGTGCCAGCAGTACCCGACAGGGAACGTTAGCTAACTATGGCTACACCTTC. Translated: CASSTRQGTLANYGYTF.

This chain connects TRBV20-1 to TRBJ2-5; the match to TRBD2 covers 8 bases. Gene TRBJ2-7 matches the end of the DNA better, so the J call may be wrong. This CDR3 is built from 15 residues. The germline CDR1 and CDR2 sequences are DFQATT and SNEGSKA (reference sequence). The CDR3 reads CSARVSGGPFGEQYF. CDR3 DNA: TGCAGTGCTAGAGTCTCGGGGGGGCCCTTTGGCGAGCAGTACTTC.

The sample holds a few counts of this clonotype. The chain links TRBV27 to TRBJ1-5; 9 positions agree with TRBD1. Germline loops: CDR1 MNHEY, CDR2 SMNVEV (reference sequence). CDR3 length: 18 residues. Unmatched junction bases numbered 13, after V lost 4 bases and J lost 3 bases. This chain's CDR3 is CASSSRFGQGLFNQPQHF. The CDR3 DNA sequence: TGTGCCAGCAGTTCTCGTTTCGGACAGGGGCTTTTCAATCAGCCCCAGCATTTT.

CDR3 coding DNA: TGTGCCATCAGTACGGGACCAGACGCGAATGAGCAGTACTTC. Translating it yields CAISTGPDANEQYF. The chain carries TRBV10-3 and TRBJ2-5; D might be TRBD1 or TRBD2, each matching 5 bases. This CDR3 has 14 amino acids. Trimming left V 5 bases short and J 11 bases short, with 21 bases between. Looked up from germline, CDR1 is ENHRY and CDR2 is SYGVKD.

This clonotype has a handful of counts. The rearrangement joins TRBV5-1 to TRBJ2-4; D ambiguous. V was trimmed by 2 bases and J by 0 bases, leaving 9 bases between them. The V gene's germline CDR1 is SGHRS and CDR2 YFSETQ. CDR3 length equals 15 residues. CDR3 DNA sequence: TGCGCCAGCAGCTTCCTTTCCGGAGCCAAAAACATTCAGTACTTC. Its protein is CASSFLSGAKNIQYF.

This clonotype has only a few counts. The CDR3: CASSQDSDSETQYF. DNA for the CDR3: TGTGCCAGCAGCCAAGACTCAGATTCAGAGACCCAGTACTTC. The chain employs TRBV4-2 and TRBJ2-5, with unresolved D. V shed 0 bases and J shed 4 bases, with 9 bases lying between them. Germline loops: CDR1 LGHNA, CDR2 YNFKEQ. The CDR3 sequence is 14 residues long.

The V and J genes are TRBV21-1 and TRBJ2-1. TRBV21-1 is a pseudogene. The CDR3 sequence is 12 residues long. The CDR3 here is CAGSILLSRRFF. CDR3 in DNA: TGTGCCGGCAGCATTCTCCTTTCCAGGCGGTTCTTC.

A few counts support this clonotype. The rearrangement links TRBV18 to TRBJ1-5; D uncertain. Trimming took off 3 bases at V and 2 bases at J, with 14 bases between the two ends. Germline V gene sequence: CDR1 KGHSH, CDR2 LQKENI. The CDR3 extends over 16 amino acids. DNA for the CDR3: TGTGCCAGCTCACCCGCAGTGGGGAGTGGCAATCAGCCCCAGCATTTT. It codes for CASSPAVGSGNQPQHF.

The gene calls are TRBV28 and TRBJ1-2; D unresolved. The V and J ends lost 5 bases and 5 bases respectively, with 15 bases between them. CDR1 is MDHEN, CDR2 SYDVKM, per germline. The CDR3 is made up of 14 amino acids. In DNA form, the CDR3 reads TGTGCCAGCAGTCCCCTGATCGGGCCTTATGGCTACACCTTC. The encoded protein is CASSPLIGPYGYTF.

V gene TRBV23-1 combines with J gene TRBJ2-5; D may be TRBD1 (5 bases). TRBV23-1 is filed as an ORF, its function uncertain. The CDR3 totals 13 residues. V lost 3 bases, J lost 11 bases, and 16 bases lay in between. The CDR3 nucleotides read TGCGCCAGCAGTCATCTCAGGGCACGAGAGCAGTACTTC. Its translation: CASSHLRAREQYF.

Only a few counts were recorded for this clonotype. V usage is TRBV5-1 and J usage is TRBJ2-3; D possibly corresponds to TRBD2 (5 bases). V gave up 1 base and J gave up 0 bases, with 9 bases separating them. CDR1 SGHRS and CDR2 YFSETQ come from the germline V gene. This CDR3 spans 15 amino acids. The CDR3 region is CASSLTQRSTDTQYF. The DNA of the CDR3 is TGCGCCAGCAGCTTGACGCAGCGGAGCACAGATACGCAGTATTTT. The complete variable domain, with remaining parts taken from reference TRBV5-1 and TRBJ2-3, reads KAGVTQTPRYLIKTRGQQVTLSCSPISGHRSVSWYQQTPGQGLQFLFEYFSETQRNKGNFPGRFSGRQFSNSRSEMNVSTLELGDSALYLCASSLTQRSTDTQYFGPGTRLTVL.

This clonotype was recorded a few times. V and J are TRBV4-1 and TRBJ1-2; D is unresolved. The V end lost 3 bases, the J end lost 0 bases, and 17 bases lay between the germline ends. There are 17 residues in the CDR3. Germline CDR1 reads MGHRA; CDR2 reads YSYEKL. The CDR3 DNA follows: TGCGCCAGCAGCCATAGGTCCCCCCTGAGGGCTAACTATGGCTACACCTTC. The encoded protein is CASSHRSPLRANYGYTF.